This T cell receptor (beta chain) was retrieved from a study of cytomegalovirus exposure and HLA in healthy donors. Across the whole study: Ancestry clustering placed more than 65% of approximately 420 genotyped donors in the Caucasian-associated cluster. General study results and limits: TCR sequences were mostly rare, though some public TCRs occurred in many donors. It was reported that the classifier diagnosed cytomegalovirus status with high specificity and sensitivity in both the original and validation cohorts. The analysis excluded some indistinguishable V segments, including TRBV6-2 and TRBV6-3.

Researchers ran the PCR with 60 Vbeta and 13 Jbeta primers. Clones were sequenced by immunoSEQ multiplex PCR, and TCRdb holds only the in-frame ones, with some missing. The repertoire holds 120,000 to 150,000 clones, with around 85% as singletons. The CDR3 is 13 amino acids. The ends were cut back, 5 bases at V and 6 bases at J, with 11 bases in the middle. Germline CDR1 LNHDA, CDR2 SQIVND (reference sequence). Turning to this clone: Its antigen is currently unknown.

The sequence came from a woman aged 30 to 39 in good health and CMV-seronegative. The chain combines TRBV19 with TRBJ1-5, with D uncertain. Sequencing input: PBMCs. DNA for the CDR3: TGTGCCAGTAGTGGTGGTTCAGGTCAGCCCCAGCATTTT. It codes for CASSGGSGQPQHF.